The T cell receptor (beta chain) described here comes from a study of shared clonotypes between healthy human individuals. Study overall: Samples came from a couple of female and a few male donors aged 18 to 49. Each donor's CD4 naive and CD4 memory cells filled three plates apiece, CD8 naive two, and CD8 memory one. The study's findings and limits: All-four-donor shared clonotypes had higher generation probabilities than non-shared clonotypes did. Among the subsets, naive ones generally showed larger estimated richness than memory ones.

Clones were read by immunoSEQ multiplex PCR, and TCRdb kept only the in-frame ones, dropping some. The repertoire holds roughly 1,500,000 clones, with about 98% as singletons. A remark on this clone: Its antigen is not identified.

Source material: naive CD4+ T cells sorted from blood. Described subset: CD45RA+ positively selected. The sequence derives from a man younger than 40 in good health.

The CDR3, as DNA: TGCGCCAGCAGCTTGGACCCCGCACGCGGCCACAATGAGCAGTTCTTC. Translation gives CASSLDPARGHNEQFF. The V call is TRBV5-1, the J call TRBJ2-1; D gene ambiguous. Germline loops: CDR1 SGHRS, CDR2 YFSETQ. The germline V and J ends were trimmed by 0 bases and 5 bases, with 15 bases remaining between them. This CDR3 comprises 16 residues.